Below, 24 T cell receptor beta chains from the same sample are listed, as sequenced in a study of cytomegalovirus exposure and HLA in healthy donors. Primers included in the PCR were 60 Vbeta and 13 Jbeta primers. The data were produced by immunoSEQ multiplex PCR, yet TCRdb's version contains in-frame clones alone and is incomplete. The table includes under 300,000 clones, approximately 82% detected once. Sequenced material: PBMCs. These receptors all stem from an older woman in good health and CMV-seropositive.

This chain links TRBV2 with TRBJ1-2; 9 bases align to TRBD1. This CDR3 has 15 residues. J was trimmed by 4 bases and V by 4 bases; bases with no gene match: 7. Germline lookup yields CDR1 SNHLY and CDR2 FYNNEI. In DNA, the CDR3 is TGTGCCAGCAGTGTGGATTCGGGACAGGGCTATGGCTACACCTTC. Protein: CASSVDSGQGYGYTF.

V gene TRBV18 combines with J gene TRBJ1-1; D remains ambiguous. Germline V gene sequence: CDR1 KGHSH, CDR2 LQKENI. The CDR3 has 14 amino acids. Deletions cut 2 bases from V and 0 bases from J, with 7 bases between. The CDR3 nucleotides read TGTGCCAGCTCACCATCTATCATGAACACTGAAGCTTTCTTT. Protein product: CASSPSIMNTEAFF.

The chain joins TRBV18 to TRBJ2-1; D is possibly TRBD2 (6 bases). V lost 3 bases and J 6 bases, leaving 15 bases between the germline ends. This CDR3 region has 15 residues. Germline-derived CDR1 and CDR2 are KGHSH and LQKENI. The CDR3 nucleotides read TGTGCCAGCTCACCCGGACTACTAAGGACCAATGAGCAGTTCTTC. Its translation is CASSPGLLRTNEQFF.

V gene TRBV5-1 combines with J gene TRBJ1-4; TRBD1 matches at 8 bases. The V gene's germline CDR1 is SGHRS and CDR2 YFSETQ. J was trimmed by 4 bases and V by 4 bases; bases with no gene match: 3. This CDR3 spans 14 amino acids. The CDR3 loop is CASSQGQVNEKLFF. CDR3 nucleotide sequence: TGCGCCAGCAGCCAGGGACAGGTTAATGAAAAACTGTTTTTT.

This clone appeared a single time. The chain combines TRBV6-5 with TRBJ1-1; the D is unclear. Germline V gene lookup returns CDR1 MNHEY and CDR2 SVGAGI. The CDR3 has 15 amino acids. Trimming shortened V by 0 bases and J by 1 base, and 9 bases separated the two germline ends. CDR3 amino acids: CASSYSSGGNTEAFF. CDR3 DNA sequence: TGTGCCAGCAGTTACTCGTCGGGAGGGAACACTGAAGCTTTCTTT.

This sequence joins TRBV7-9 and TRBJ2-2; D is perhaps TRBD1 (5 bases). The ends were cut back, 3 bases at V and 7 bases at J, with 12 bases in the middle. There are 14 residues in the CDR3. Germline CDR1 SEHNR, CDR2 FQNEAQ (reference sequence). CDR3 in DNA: TGTGCCAGCAGCTTGGGGCAGGGTATCGGGGAGCTGTTTTTT. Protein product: CASSLGQGIGELFF.

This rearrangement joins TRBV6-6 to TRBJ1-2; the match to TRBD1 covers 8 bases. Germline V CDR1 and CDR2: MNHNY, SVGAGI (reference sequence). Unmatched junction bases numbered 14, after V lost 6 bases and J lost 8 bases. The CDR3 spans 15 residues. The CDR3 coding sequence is TGTGCCAGCAGGTGGACAGGGATGGAAGAGAGAGGCTACACCTTC. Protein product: CASRWTGMEERGYTF.

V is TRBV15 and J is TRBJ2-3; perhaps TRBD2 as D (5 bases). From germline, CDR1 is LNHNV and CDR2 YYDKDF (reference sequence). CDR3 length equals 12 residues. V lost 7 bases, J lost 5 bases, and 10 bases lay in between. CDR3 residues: CATTARGDTQYF. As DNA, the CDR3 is TGTGCCACCACGGCCCGGGGAGATACGCAGTATTTT.

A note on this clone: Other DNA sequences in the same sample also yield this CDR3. This chain's CDR3 is CASGLMDSQETQYF. CDR3 coding DNA: TGTGCTAGTGGTTTGATGGACAGCCAAGAGACCCAGTACTTC. The rearrangement links TRBV12-5 to TRBJ2-5; weak D call: TRBD1 (6 bases). V was trimmed by 2 bases and J by 1 base, leaving 8 bases between them. There are 14 residues in the CDR3. Germline lookup yields CDR1 LGHNT and CDR2 FRNRAP.

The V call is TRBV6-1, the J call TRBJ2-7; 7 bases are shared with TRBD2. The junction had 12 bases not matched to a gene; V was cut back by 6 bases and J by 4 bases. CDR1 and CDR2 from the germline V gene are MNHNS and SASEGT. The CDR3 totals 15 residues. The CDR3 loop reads CASRLAGLPQYEQYF. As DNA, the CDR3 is TGTGCCAGCAGATTAGCGGGTCTACCCCAGTACGAGCAGTACTTC.

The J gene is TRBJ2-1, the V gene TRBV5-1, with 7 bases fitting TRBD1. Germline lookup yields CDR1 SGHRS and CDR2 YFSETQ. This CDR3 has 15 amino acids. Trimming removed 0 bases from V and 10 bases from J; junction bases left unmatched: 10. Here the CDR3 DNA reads TGCGCCAGCAGCTTGGGGGCAGGGGGAGTCGGCGAGCAGTTCTTC. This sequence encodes CASSLGAGGVGEQFF.

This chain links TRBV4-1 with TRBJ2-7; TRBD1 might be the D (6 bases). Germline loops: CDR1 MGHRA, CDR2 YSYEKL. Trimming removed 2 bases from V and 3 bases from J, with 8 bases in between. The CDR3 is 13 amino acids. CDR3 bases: TGCGCCAGCAGCCAACGGACAGACTACGAGCAGTACTTC. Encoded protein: CASSQRTDYEQYF.

The CDR3 loop is CAISKNSRGDTEAFF. The CDR3 nucleotides read TGTGCCATCAGTAAAAACTCCCGGGGAGACACTGAAGCTTTCTTT. J is TRBJ1-1 and V is TRBV10-3; D remains unclear. The V gene's germline CDR1 is ENHRY and CDR2 SYGVKD. The V end lost 5 bases, the J end lost 3 bases, and 16 bases lay between the germline ends. The CDR3 sequence is 15 residues long.

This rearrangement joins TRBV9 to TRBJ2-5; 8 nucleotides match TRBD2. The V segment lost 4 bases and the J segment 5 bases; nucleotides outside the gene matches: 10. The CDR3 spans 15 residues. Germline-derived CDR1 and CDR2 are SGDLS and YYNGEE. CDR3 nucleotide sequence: TGTGCCAGCAGCAAATTGACTAGCGCCCTTGAGACCCAGTACTTC. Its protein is CASSKLTSALETQYF.

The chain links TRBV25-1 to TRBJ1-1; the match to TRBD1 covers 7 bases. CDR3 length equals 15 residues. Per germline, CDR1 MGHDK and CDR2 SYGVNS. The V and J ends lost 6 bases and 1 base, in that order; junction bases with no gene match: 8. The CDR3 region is CASSLSGGRNTEAFF. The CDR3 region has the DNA TGTGCCAGCAGCCTATCAGGGGGGAGGAACACTGAAGCTTTCTTT.

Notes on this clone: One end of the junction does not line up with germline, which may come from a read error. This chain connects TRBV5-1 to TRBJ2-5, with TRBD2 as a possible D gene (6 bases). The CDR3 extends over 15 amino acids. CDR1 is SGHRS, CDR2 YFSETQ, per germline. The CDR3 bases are TGCGCCAGCAGGGAGGAGGGCCCCCACCAAGAGGCCCAGTACTTC. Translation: CASREEGPHQEAQYF.

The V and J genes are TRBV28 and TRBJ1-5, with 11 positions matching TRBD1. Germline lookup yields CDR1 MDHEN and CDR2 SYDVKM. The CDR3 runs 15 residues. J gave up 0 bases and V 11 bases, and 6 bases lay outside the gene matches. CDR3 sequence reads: CAVGQGGYSNQPQHF. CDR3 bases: TGTGCCGTGGGACAGGGGGGTTATAGCAATCAGCCCCAGCATTTT. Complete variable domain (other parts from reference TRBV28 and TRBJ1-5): DVKVTQSSRYLVKRTGEKVFLECVQDMDHENMFWYRQDPGLGLRLIYFSYDVKMKEKGDIPEGYSVSREKKERFSLILESASTNQTSMYLCAVGQGGYSNQPQHFGDGTRLSIL.

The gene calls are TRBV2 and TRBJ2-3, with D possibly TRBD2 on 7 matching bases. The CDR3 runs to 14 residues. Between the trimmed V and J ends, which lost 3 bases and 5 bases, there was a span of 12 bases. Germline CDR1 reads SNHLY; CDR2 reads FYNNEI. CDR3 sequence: CASSDGGAEDTQYF. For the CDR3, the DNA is TGTGCCAGCAGTGATGGGGGGGCTGAAGATACGCAGTATTTT.

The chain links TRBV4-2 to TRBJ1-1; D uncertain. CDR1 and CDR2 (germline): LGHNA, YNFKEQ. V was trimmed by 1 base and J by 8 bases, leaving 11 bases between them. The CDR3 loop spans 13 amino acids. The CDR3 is CASSQVNSIEAFF. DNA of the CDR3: TGTGCCAGCAGCCAAGTGAACAGCATCGAAGCTTTCTTT.

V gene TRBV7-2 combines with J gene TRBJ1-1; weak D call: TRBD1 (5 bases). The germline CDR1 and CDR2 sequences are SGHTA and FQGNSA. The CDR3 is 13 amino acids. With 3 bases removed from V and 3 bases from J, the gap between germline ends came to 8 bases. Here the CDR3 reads CASSFIGDTEAFF. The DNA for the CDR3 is TGTGCCAGCAGCTTTATAGGGGACACTGAAGCTTTCTTT.

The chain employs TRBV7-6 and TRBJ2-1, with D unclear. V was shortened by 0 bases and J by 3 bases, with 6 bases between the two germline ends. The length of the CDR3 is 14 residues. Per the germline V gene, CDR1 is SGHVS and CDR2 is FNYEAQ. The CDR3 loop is CASSLATHYNEQFF. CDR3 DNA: TGTGCCAGCAGCTTAGCGACACACTACAATGAGCAGTTCTTC.

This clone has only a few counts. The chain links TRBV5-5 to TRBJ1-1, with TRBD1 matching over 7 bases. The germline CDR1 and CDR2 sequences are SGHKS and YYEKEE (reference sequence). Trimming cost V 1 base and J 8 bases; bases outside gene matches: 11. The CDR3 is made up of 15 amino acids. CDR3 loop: CASSLRETGQAEAFF. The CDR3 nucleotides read TGTGCCAGCAGCTTGCGGGAGACAGGGCAGGCGGAAGCTTTCTTT.

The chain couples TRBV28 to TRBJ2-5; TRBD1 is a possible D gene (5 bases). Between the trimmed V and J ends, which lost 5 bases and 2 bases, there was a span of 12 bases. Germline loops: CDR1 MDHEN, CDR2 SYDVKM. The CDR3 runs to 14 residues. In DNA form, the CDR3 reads TGTGCCAGCAGTATCCCAGGGAAACAAGAGACCCAGTACTTC. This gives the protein CASSIPGKQETQYF.

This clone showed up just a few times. DNA of the CDR3: TGTGCCAGCTTACAGGACAGAAACACTGAAGCTTTCTTT. Translated, it gives CASLQDRNTEAFF. This chain links TRBV18 with TRBJ1-1; tentatively, D is TRBD1 (6 bases). CDR1 is KGHSH, CDR2 LQKENI, per germline. With 7 bases removed from V and 2 bases from J, the gap between germline ends came to 11 bases. There are 13 residues in the CDR3.